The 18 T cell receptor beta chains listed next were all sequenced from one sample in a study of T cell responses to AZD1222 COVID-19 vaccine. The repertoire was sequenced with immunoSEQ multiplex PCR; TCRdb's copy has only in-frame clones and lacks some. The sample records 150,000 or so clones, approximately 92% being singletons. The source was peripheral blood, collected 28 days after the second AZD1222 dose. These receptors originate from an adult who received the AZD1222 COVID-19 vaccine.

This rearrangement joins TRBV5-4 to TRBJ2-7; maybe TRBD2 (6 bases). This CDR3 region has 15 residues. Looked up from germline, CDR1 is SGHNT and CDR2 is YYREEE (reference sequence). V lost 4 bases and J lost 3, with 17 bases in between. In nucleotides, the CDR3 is TGTGCCAGCAGCCGGACGGTGGCGGGGAACTACGAGCAGTACTTC. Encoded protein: CASSRTVAGNYEQYF.

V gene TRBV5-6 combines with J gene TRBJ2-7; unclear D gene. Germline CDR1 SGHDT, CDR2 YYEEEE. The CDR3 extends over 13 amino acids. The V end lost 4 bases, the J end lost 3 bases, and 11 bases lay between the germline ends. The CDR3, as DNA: TGTGCCAGCAGCCCCTTAACGAACTACGAGCAGTACTTC. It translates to CASSPLTNYEQYF.

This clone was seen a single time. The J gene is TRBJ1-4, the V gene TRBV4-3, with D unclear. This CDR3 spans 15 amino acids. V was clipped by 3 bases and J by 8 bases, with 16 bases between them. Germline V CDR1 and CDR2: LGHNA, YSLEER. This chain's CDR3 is CASSQAVGVREKLFF. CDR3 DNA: TGCGCCAGCAGCCAGGCGGTCGGGGTCCGCGAAAAACTGTTTTTT.

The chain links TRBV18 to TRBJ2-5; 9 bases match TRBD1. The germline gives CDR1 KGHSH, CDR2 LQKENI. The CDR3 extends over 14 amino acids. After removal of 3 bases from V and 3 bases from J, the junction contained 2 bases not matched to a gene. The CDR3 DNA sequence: TGTGCCAGCTCACCGACAGGGGGGGAAGAGACCCAGTACTTC. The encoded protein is CASSPTGGEETQYF. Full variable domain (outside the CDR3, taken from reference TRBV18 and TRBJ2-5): NAGVMQNPRHLVRRRGQEARLRCSPMKGHSHVYWYRQLPEEGLKFMVYLQKENIIDESGMPKERFSAEFPKEGPSILRIQQVVRGDSAAYFCASSPTGGEETQYFGPGTRLLVL.

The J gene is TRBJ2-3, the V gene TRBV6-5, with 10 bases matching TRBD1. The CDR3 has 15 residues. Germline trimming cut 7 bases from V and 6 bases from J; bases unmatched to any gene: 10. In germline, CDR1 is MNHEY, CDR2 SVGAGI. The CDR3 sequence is CASTPAGQGLDTQYF. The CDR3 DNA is TGTGCCAGCACCCCGGCGGGACAGGGGTTGGATACGCAGTATTTT.

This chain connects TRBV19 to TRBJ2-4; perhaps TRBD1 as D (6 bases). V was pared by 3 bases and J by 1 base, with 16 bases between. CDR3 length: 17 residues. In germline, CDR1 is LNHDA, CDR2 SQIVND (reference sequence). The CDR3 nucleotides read TGTGCCAGTAGTATCGTCGCAGGGGATGGGGCCAAAAACATTCAGTACTTC. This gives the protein CASSIVAGDGAKNIQYF.

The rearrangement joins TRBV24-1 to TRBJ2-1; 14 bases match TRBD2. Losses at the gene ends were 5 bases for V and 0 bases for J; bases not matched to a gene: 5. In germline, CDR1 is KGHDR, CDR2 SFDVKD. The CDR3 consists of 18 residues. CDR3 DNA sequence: TGTGCCACCAGTGCAAGGACTAGCGGGAGGCCCTCCTACAATGAGCAGTTCTTC. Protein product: CATSARTSGRPSYNEQFF.

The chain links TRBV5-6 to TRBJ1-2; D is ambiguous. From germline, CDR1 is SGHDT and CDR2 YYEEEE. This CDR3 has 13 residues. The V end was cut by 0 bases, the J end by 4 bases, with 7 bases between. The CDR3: CASSLVTAYGYTF. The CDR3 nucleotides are TGTGCCAGCAGCTTGGTAACCGCCTATGGCTACACCTTC.

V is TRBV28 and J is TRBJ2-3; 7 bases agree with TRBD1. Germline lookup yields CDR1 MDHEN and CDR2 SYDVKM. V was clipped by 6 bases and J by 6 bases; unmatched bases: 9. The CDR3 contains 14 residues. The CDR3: CASSPQGVADTQYF. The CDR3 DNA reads TGTGCCAGCAGCCCTCAGGGGGTGGCGGATACGCAGTATTTT.

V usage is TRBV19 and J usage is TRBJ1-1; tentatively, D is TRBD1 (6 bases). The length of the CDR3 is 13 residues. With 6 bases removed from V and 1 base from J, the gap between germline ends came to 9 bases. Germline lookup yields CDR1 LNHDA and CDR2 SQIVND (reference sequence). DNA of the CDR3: TGTGCCAGTAGAGGACAGACGAACACTGAAGCTTTCTTT. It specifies CASRGQTNTEAFF. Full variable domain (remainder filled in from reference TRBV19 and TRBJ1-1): DGGITQSPKYLFRKEGQNVTLSCEQNLNHDAMYWYRQDPGQGLRLIYYSQIVNDFQKGDIAEGYSVSREKKESFPLTVTSAQKNPTAFYLCASRGQTNTEAFFGQGTRLTVV.

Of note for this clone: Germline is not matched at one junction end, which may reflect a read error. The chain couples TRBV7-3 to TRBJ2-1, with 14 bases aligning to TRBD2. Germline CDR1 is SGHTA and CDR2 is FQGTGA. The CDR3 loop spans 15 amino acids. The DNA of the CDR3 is TGCGCCAGCAGCTTAGGGACTAGCGGGAGTGGTGAGCAGTTCTTC. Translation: CASSLGTSGSGEQFF.

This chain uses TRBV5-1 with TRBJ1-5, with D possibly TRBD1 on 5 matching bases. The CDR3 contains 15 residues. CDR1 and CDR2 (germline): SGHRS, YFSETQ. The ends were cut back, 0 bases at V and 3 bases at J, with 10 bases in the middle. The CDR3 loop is CASSLGDSPNQPQHF. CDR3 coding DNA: TGCGCCAGCAGCTTGGGTGACAGTCCCAATCAGCCCCAGCATTTT.

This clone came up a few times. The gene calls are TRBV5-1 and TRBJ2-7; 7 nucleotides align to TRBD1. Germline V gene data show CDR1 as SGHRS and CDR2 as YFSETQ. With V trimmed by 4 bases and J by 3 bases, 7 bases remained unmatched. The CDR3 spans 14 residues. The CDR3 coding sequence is TGCGCCAGCAGCAAAGGGGACAGTTTCTACGAGCAGTACTTC. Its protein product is CASSKGDSFYEQYF.

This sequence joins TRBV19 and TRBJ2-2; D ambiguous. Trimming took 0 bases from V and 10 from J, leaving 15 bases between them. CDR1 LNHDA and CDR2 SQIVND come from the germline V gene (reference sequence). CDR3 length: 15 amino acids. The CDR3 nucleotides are TGTGCCAGTAGTATAGATACAGTCGGGTACCCGGAGCTGTTTTTT. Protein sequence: CASSIDTVGYPELFF. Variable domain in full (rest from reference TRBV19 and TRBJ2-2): DGGITQSPKYLFRKEGQNVTLSCEQNLNHDAMYWYRQDPGQGLRLIYYSQIVNDFQKGDIAEGYSVSREKKESFPLTVTSAQKNPTAFYLCASSIDTVGYPELFFGEGSRLTVL.

CDR3 protein: CASTNEGLTEAFF. The CDR3 nucleotides are TGTGCCAGCACCAATGAAGGATTAACTGAAGCTTTCTTT. The chain joins TRBV3-1 (or the pseudogene TRBV3-2) to TRBJ1-1; D gene ambiguous. CDR3 length: 13 amino acids. From germline, CDR1 is LGHDT and CDR2 YNNKEL (reference sequence). Trimming stripped 7 bases from V and 5 bases from J, with 14 bases between.

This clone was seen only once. For the CDR3, the DNA is TGTGCCAGCTTTGCACAGGGGAGCTCCTACGAGCAGTACTTC. It translates to CASFAQGSSYEQYF. V is TRBV18 and J is TRBJ2-7; 7 bases agree with TRBD1. Germline V lookup: CDR1 KGHSH, CDR2 LQKENI. After removal of 7 bases from V and 0 bases from J, the junction contained 6 bases not matched to a gene. This CDR3 is 14 amino acids long.

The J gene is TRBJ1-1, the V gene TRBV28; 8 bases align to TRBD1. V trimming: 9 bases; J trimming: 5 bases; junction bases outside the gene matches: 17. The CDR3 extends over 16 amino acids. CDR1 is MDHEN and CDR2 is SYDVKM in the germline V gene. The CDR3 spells CASFPTGGHWGTEAFF. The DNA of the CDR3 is TGTGCCAGTTTTCCCACAGGGGGGCATTGGGGGACTGAAGCTTTCTTT. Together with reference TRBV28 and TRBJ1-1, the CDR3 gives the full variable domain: DVKVTQSSRYLVKRTGEKVFLECVQDMDHENMFWYRQDPGLGLRLIYFSYDVKMKEKGDIPEGYSVSREKKERFSLILESASTNQTSMYLCASFPTGGHWGTEAFFGQGTRLTVV.

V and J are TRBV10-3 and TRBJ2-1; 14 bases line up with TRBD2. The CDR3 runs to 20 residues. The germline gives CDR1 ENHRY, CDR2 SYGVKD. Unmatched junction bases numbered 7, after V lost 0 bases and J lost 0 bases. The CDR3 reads CAISESPGLAGESSYNEQFF. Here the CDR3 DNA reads TGTGCCATCAGTGAGTCCCCGGGACTAGCGGGGGAGAGCTCCTACAATGAGCAGTTCTTC.